The 21 T cell receptor beta chains reported below all come from one sample, sequenced in a study of shared clonotypes between healthy human individuals. Measured with immunoSEQ multiplex PCR; TCRdb has only the in-frame clones, and not every one. The repertoire holds about 2 million clones, roughly 95% seen once, with around 1.2% in the top ten. The naive CD8 subset, CD45RO-negative cells positively selected for CCR7, excluded terminally differentiated effector memory CD45RA+ cells. The material sequenced was naive CD8+ T cells sorted from blood. The source of these receptors is a young man in good health.

This clone has only one observation. The J gene is TRBJ1-1, the V gene TRBV6-1; D is undetermined. V gave up 6 bases and J gave up 7 bases, with 3 bases separating them. This CDR3 region has 9 residues. Germline V gives CDR1 MNHNS, CDR2 SASEGT. CDR3 protein: CASSYEAFF. CDR3 nucleotide sequence: TGTGCCAGCAGCTATGAAGCTTTCTTT.

This sequence joins TRBV9 and TRBJ1-2; D perhaps matches TRBD1 (6 bases). This CDR3 is built from 15 residues. Trimming left V 0 bases short and J 4 bases short, with 13 bases between. Germline V CDR1 and CDR2: SGDLS, YYNGEE. CDR3 nucleotide sequence: TGTGCCAGCAGCGTAGATAACAGGGAGAGCTATGGCTACACCTTC. Its translation is CASSVDNRESYGYTF. Combining the CDR3 with reference TRBV9 and TRBJ1-2 gives the whole variable domain DSGVTQTPKHLITATGQRVTLRCSPRSGDLSVYWYQQSLDQGLQFLIQYYNGEERAKGNILERFSAQQFPDLHSELNLSSLELGDSALYFCASSVDNRESYGYTFGSGTRLTVV.

CDR3 sequence (DNA): TGTGCCAGCAGCTTAGGGGACAGGGCCTTTCCTGATACGCAGTATTTT. It translates to CASSLGDRAFPDTQYF. The rearrangement links TRBV11-2 to TRBJ2-3; 9 nucleotides match TRBD1. Germline V lookup: CDR1 SGHAT, CDR2 FQNNGV. The V gene end was trimmed by 1 base and the J gene end by 6 bases; junction bases not matched to a gene: 8. CDR3 length equals 16 residues.

V is TRBV2 and J is TRBJ1-4; weak D call: TRBD1 (6 bases). V lost 11 bases and J lost 5, with 15 bases in between. The length of the CDR3 is 13 residues. Germline V gene lookup returns CDR1 SNHLY and CDR2 FYNNEI. The CDR3 region is CAGKTGANEKLFF. CDR3 in DNA: TGTGCCGGAAAGACAGGTGCGAATGAAAAACTGTTTTTT.

The chain links TRBV27 to TRBJ1-2; D is ambiguous. Germline V gene lookup returns CDR1 MNHEY and CDR2 SMNVEV (reference sequence). Trimming pared 8 bases from V and 8 bases from J, leaving 15 bases between. The CDR3 has 12 residues. CDR3 nucleotides: TGTGCCAGCCCTGGTGGCACCACGGGCTACACCTTC. Its translation is CASPGGTTGYTF.

The V and J genes are TRBV7-8 and TRBJ2-3; D possibly corresponds to TRBD2 (5 bases). Germline V CDR1 and CDR2: SGHVS, FQNEAQ. The V end was cut by 4 bases, the J end by 3 bases, with 17 bases between. The CDR3 is 16 amino acids. The CDR3: CASSSQFGIWTDTQYF. The CDR3 nucleotides read TGTGCCAGCAGCTCACAGTTCGGGATTTGGACAGATACGCAGTATTTT.

The V call is TRBV6-1, the J call TRBJ2-1; TRBD2 aligns across 11 bases. Germline CDR1 is MNHNS and CDR2 is SASEGT. The V segment lost 3 bases and the J segment 7 bases; nucleotides outside the gene matches: 11. This CDR3 region has 17 residues. CDR3 DNA: TGTGCCAGCAGTGATTTTTATCTAGCGGGAGGAGATAATGAGCAGTTCTTC. This sequence encodes CASSDFYLAGGDNEQFF.

Note on this clone: Other DNA sequences in the sample encode the same CDR3. This chain uses TRBV6-5 with TRBJ2-7, with D possibly matching TRBD2 (5 bases). The CDR3 contains 13 residues. Trimming pared 2 bases from V and 2 bases from J, leaving 7 bases between. Germline loops: CDR1 MNHEY, CDR2 SVGAGI. The CDR3 loop reads CASSYGETYEQYF. DNA for the CDR3: TGTGCCAGCAGTTACGGGGAGACCTACGAGCAGTACTTC.

The V gene is TRBV19, the J gene TRBJ2-2; D is perhaps TRBD2 (6 bases). The CDR3 has 16 amino acids. V lost 3 bases and J lost 6, with 17 bases in between. CDR1 and CDR2 from the germline V gene are LNHDA and SQIVND (reference sequence). The CDR3 sequence is CASSIMGGGWSGELFF. The DNA of the CDR3 is TGTGCCAGTAGTATCATGGGGGGAGGTTGGTCCGGGGAGCTGTTTTTT.

The chain combines TRBV5-8 with TRBJ1-4; D is uncertain. The germline V gene encodes CDR1 SGHTS and CDR2 YDEGEE. CDR3 length: 17 residues. The ends were cut back, 4 bases at V and 5 bases at J, with 21 bases in the middle. CDR3 sequence (DNA): TGTGCCAGCAGCCGAGATAGTAACGGGCCCTTCAATGAAAAACTGTTTTTT. This gives the protein CASSRDSNGPFNEKLFF.

V is TRBV7-9 and J is TRBJ1-3; TRBD1 might be the D (5 bases). Germline V gives CDR1 SEHNR, CDR2 FQNEAQ (reference sequence). The CDR3 sequence is 17 residues long. V was trimmed by 5 bases and J by 0 bases, leaving 17 bases between them. Here the CDR3 DNA reads TGTGCCAGCAGCCCCCCCTTTGGGGGGGACTCTGGAAACACCATATATTTT. It encodes CASSPPFGGDSGNTIYF. The variable domain in full, with the rest retrieved from reference TRBV7-9 and TRBJ1-3, is DTGVSQNPRHKITKRGQNVTFRCDPISEHNRLYWYRQTLGQGPEFLTYFQNEAQLEKSRLLSDRFSAERPKGSFSTLEIQRTEQGDSAMYLCASSPPFGGDSGNTIYFGEGSWLTVV.

This clone was found once. The chain is built from TRBV5-1 and TRBJ1-1; D is perhaps TRBD1 (5 bases). The V end was cut by 5 bases, the J end by 6 bases, with 23 bases between. The germline V gene encodes CDR1 SGHRS and CDR2 YFSETQ. The CDR3 covers 16 residues. The CDR3 protein is CASRVSYGTPEPEAFF. Here the CDR3 DNA reads TGCGCCAGCAGGGTCAGCTACGGGACTCCGGAACCTGAAGCTTTCTTT.

A note on this clone: The sample carries other DNA sequences with the same CDR3. The chain joins TRBV30 to TRBJ2-3; TRBD1 matches 9 bases. After removal of 0 bases from V and 3 bases from J, the junction contained 1 base not matched to a gene. The CDR3 consists of 14 residues. The germline V gene has CDR1 GTSNPN and CDR2 SVGIG (reference sequence). DNA of the CDR3: TGTGCCTGGAGTGTACAGGGGGCTACAGATACGCAGTATTTT. It encodes CAWSVQGATDTQYF.

The chain is built from TRBV5-6 and TRBJ2-2; 9 nucleotides line up with TRBD2. Germline V CDR1 and CDR2: SGHDT, YYEEEE. Trimming cost V 0 bases and J 2 bases; bases outside gene matches: 2. This CDR3 region has 16 residues. The CDR3 DNA reads TGTGCCAGCAGCTTGGGACTAGCGGTAAACACCGGGGAGCTGTTTTTT. As protein: CASSLGLAVNTGELFF.

The gene calls are TRBV5-4 and TRBJ2-7; tentative D call: TRBD2 (6 bases). The germline V gene encodes CDR1 SGHNT and CDR2 YYREEE (reference sequence). This CDR3 is built from 13 residues. V was clipped by 2 bases and J by 6 bases, with 12 bases between them. Here the CDR3 reads CASSFGGGAEQYF. CDR3 nucleotide sequence: TGTGCCAGCAGCTTCGGGGGTGGAGCCGAGCAGTACTTC.

V gene TRBV28 combines with J gene TRBJ2-7, with 9 bases lining up with TRBD1. Germline assignment: CDR1 MDHEN and CDR2 SYDVKM. The ends lost 5 bases at V and 5 bases at J; junction bases unmatched: 10. This CDR3 comprises 15 residues. The CDR3: CASSPLGTGQDEQYF. CDR3 DNA: TGTGCCAGCAGTCCCCTTGGGACAGGGCAAGACGAGCAGTACTTC.

This chain links TRBV10-3 with TRBJ1-3; D is unclear. Deletions cut 2 bases from V and 0 bases from J, with 5 bases between. Germline assignment: CDR1 ENHRY and CDR2 SYGVKD. The CDR3 is made up of 14 amino acids. CDR3 protein: CAISEGSSGNTIYF. For the CDR3, the DNA is TGTGCCATCAGTGAGGGCAGCTCTGGAAACACCATATATTTT.

The genes are TRBV15 and TRBJ1-2; TRBD1 aligns across 9 bases. This CDR3 is built from 13 residues. Germline trimming cut 8 bases from V and 7 bases from J; bases unmatched to any gene: 8. Per germline, CDR1 LNHNV and CDR2 YYDKDF (reference sequence). The CDR3 protein is CATGTGSVGGYTF. CDR3 DNA sequence: TGTGCCACCGGGACAGGGAGCGTTGGTGGCTACACCTTC. Supplemented by reference TRBV15 and TRBJ1-2, the full variable domain reads DAMVIQNPRYQVTQFGKPVTLSCSQTLNHNVMYWYQQKSSQAPKLLFHYYDKDFNNEADTPDNFQSRRPNTSFCFLDIRSPGLGDTAMYLCATGTGSVGGYTFGSGTRLTVV.

The chain couples TRBV19 to TRBJ1-5; D ambiguous. V was pared by 3 bases and J by 5 bases, with 14 bases between. The CDR3 spans 15 residues. Germline V gene sequence: CDR1 LNHDA, CDR2 SQIVND (reference sequence). Written as DNA, the CDR3 is TGTGCCAGTAGTATCGGCAGCCCGATAGATCAGCCCCAGCATTTT. Translation gives CASSIGSPIDQPQHF. The full variable domain, with the rest looked up from reference TRBV19 and TRBJ1-5, is DGGITQSPKYLFRKEGQNVTLSCEQNLNHDAMYWYRQDPGQGLRLIYYSQIVNDFQKGDIAEGYSVSREKKESFPLTVTSAQKNPTAFYLCASSIGSPIDQPQHFGDGTRLSIL.

The J gene is TRBJ2-7, the V gene TRBV11-2; no reliable D call. CDR1 is SGHAT, CDR2 FQNNGV, per germline. V was trimmed by 1 base and J by 7 bases, leaving 17 bases between them. The CDR3 totals 15 residues. CDR3 sequence reads: CASSLVVLGGSEQYF. The CDR3 DNA reads TGTGCCAGCAGCTTAGTTGTCCTCGGCGGCTCTGAGCAGTACTTC.

This chain joins TRBV10-1 and TRBJ2-6; possibly TRBD1 for D (6 bases). CDR1 is WNHNN, CDR2 SYGVQD, per germline (reference sequence). CDR3 size: 17 residues. V shed 7 bases and J shed 4 bases, with 20 bases lying between them. This CDR3 is CASTSRDTTSGANVLTF. CDR3 DNA sequence: TGCGCCAGCACCTCCAGGGACACAACGTCAGGGGCCAACGTCCTGACTTTC.